This is a list of T cell receptor beta chains from one sample in a study of Ad26.COV2.S vaccination and SARS-CoV-2 variants. The repertoire was sequenced with immunoSEQ multiplex PCR; TCRdb's copy has only in-frame clones and lacks some. The sample has about 320,000 clones; 85% are singletons. This material consisted of peripheral blood, taken in a trial of Ad26.COV2.S vaccine versus placebo. All receptors come from a person aged 18-65 years who received the Ad26.COV2.S COVID-19 vaccine or a placebo. CDR3s include the opening cysteine and the closing phenylalanine or tryptophan. D genes are given only for firm matches. Not every row has a clone size; where given, it reads once, few, many or a size class.

CDR3: CASSVEGSTGNTIYF; DNA: TGTGCCAGCAGCGTAGAGGGCAGTACTGGAAACACCATATATTTT; V: TRBV9; D: .; J: TRBJ1-3; size: .
CDR3: CATSDLGTTNTGELFF; DNA: TGTGCCACCAGTGATTTGGGGACAACGAACACCGGGGAGCTGTTTTTT; V: TRBV24-1; D: .; J: TRBJ2-2; size: .
CDR3: CASSQSRGAGGYTF; DNA: TGTGCCAGCAGCCAATCTCGGGGGGCAGGTGGCTACACCTTC; V: TRBV14; D: .; J: TRBJ1-2; size: .
CDR3: CASSPLRVHNEQFF; DNA: TGCGCCAGCAGCCCCCTCCGGGTCCACAATGAGCAGTTCTTC; V: TRBV5-1; D: .; J: TRBJ2-1; size: .
CDR3: CASSIGPGQTLATQYF; DNA: TGTGCCAGTAGTATTGGGCCTGGGCAGACCCTTGCGACCCAGTACTTC; V: TRBV19; D: .; J: TRBJ2-5; size: .
CDR3: CASSVVAGPKDGYTF; DNA: TGTGCCAGCAGTGTGGTCGCAGGCCCAAAGGATGGCTACACCTTC; V: TRBV2; D: .; J: TRBJ1-2; size: .
CDR3: CASSSWDLRTDTQYF; DNA: TGTGCCAGCAGCTCCTGGGACTTGCGCACAGATACGCAGTATTTT; V: TRBV5-6; D: .; J: TRBJ2-3; size: .
CDR3: CASTLRGETQYF; DNA: TGTGCCAGCACCCTGCGAGGAGAGACCCAGTACTTC; V: TRBV28; D: .; J: TRBJ2-5; size: .
CDR3: CASSLDPTGELFF; DNA: TGCGCCAGCAGCTTGGACCCGACCGGGGAGCTGTTTTTT; V: TRBV5-1; D: .; J: TRBJ2-2; size: .
CDR3: CASGQGLGEKLFF; DNA: TGTGCCTCAGGGCAGGGGCTAGGGGAAAAACTGTTTTTT; V: TRBV19; D: .; J: TRBJ1-4; size: few
CDR3: CASSSRTGTNEQFF; DNA: TGTGCCAGCAGCTCGCGGACAGGAACCAATGAGCAGTTCTTC; V: TRBV7-3; D: TRBD1; J: TRBJ2-1; size: .
CDR3: CASSQFAGGPYNEQFF; DNA: TGTGCCAGCAGTCAATTCGCAGGGGGGCCTTACAATGAGCAGTTCTTC; V: TRBV7-2; D: .; J: TRBJ2-1; size: .
CDR3: CASGREDYGYTF; DNA: TGTGCCTCTGGGCGGGAGGACTATGGCTACACCTTC; V: TRBV10-3; D: .; J: TRBJ1-2; size: .
CDR3: CATWDTQNTEAFF; DNA: TGTGCCACCTGGGACACCCAGAACACTGAAGCTTTCTTT; V: TRBV6-5; D: .; J: TRBJ1-1; size: .
CDR3: CASSPRGGAYNEQFF; DNA: TGTGCCAGCAGCCCGCGGGGGGGCGCCTACAATGAGCAGTTCTTC; V: TRBV3-1/TRBV3-2; D: TRBD2; J: TRBJ2-1; size: .
CDR3: CASSYASRGGNTIYF; DNA: TGTGCCAGCAGTTATGCGAGTCGTGGCGGAAACACCATATATTTT; V: TRBV6-5; D: .; J: TRBJ1-3; size: .
CDR3: CASSLVGGPFRGNTIYF; DNA: TGCGCCAGCAGCTTGGTTGGGGGGCCGTTTCGCGGAAACACCATATATTTT; V: TRBV5-1; D: .; J: TRBJ1-3; size: .
CDR3: CASSQDTGAGNEKLFF; DNA: TGTGCCAGCAGCCAAGATACGGGTGCCGGAAATGAAAAACTGTTTTTT; V: TRBV3-1/TRBV3-2; D: .; J: TRBJ1-4; size: .
CDR3: CASSVGLAGGETQYF; DNA: TGTGCCAGCAGTGTGGGACTAGCGGGGGGCGAAACCCAGTACTTC; V: TRBV2; D: TRBD2; J: TRBJ2-5; size: .
CDR3: CASSPGGALSNQPQHF; DNA: TGTGCCAGTAGTCCGGGAGGGGCCCTGAGCAATCAGCCCCAGCATTTT; V: TRBV19; D: .; J: TRBJ1-5; size: .
CDR3: CASSFPGLYYEQYF; DNA: TGTGCCAGCAGTTTCCCGGGACTCTACTACGAGCAGTACTTC; V: TRBV28; D: .; J: TRBJ2-7; size: .
CDR3: CASSRTRLAGGPTDTQYF; DNA: TGTGCCAGCAGCCGCACCCGACTCGCGGGGGGGCCGACAGATACGCAGTATTTT; V: TRBV28; D: TRBD2; J: TRBJ2-3; size: .
CDR3: CSVAQVLNTEAFF; DNA: TGCAGCGTCGCCCAGGTTCTGAACACTGAAGCTTTCTTT; V: TRBV29-1; D: .; J: TRBJ1-1; size: .
CDR3: CASSSPTSGGHEQFF; DNA: TGTGCCAGCAGTTCCCCGACTAGCGGGGGCCATGAGCAGTTCTTC; V: TRBV6-5; D: TRBD2; J: TRBJ2-1; size: .
CDR3: CASSFSRVSNEQYF; DNA: TGTGCCAGCAGTTTTTCTAGGGTATCGAACGAGCAGTACTTC; V: TRBV28; D: .; J: TRBJ2-7; size: .
CDR3: CASSSGGLGEKLFF; DNA: TGCGCCAGCAGCTCCGGGGGCTTGGGGGAAAAACTGTTTTTT; V: TRBV5-1; D: .; J: TRBJ1-4; size: .
CDR3: CASRTTGNQPQHF; DNA: TGTGCCAGCAGGACTACAGGGAATCAGCCCCAGCATTTT; V: TRBV28; D: .; J: TRBJ1-5; size: .
CDR3: CASSGPLNTEAFF; DNA: TGTGCCAGCAGCGGACCGTTGAACACTGAAGCTTTCTTT; V: TRBV7-9; D: .; J: TRBJ1-1; size: .
CDR3: CASRFDRELLDLGGPTNGYTF; DNA: TGTGCAAGTCGCTTCGATCGGGAACTATTGGACCTCGGAGGGCCAACAAATGGCTACACCTTC; V: TRBV12-2; D: .; J: TRBJ1-2; size: .
CDR3: CASPGSLAGREGELFF; DNA: TGTGCCAGTCCGGGATCTCTAGCGGGGCGAGAGGGGGAGCTGTTTTTT; V: TRBV11-1; D: TRBD2; J: TRBJ2-2; size: .
CDR3: CASSPRRNYNSPLHF; DNA: TGTGCCAGCAGCCCCAGGAGGAACTATAATTCACCCCTCCACTTT; V: TRBV3-1/TRBV3-2; D: .; J: TRBJ1-6; size: .